Listed below are T cell receptor beta chains from one sample, sequenced in a study of blood T cell repertoires in COVID-19. Sequencing was performed with immunoSEQ multiplex PCR; in TCRdb, only in-frame clones are kept and a portion is missing. The data show tens of thousands of clones, around 84% seen once. Sequenced: peripheral blood. The receptors here all came from an elderly man with active COVID-19. Each CDR3 is given with its conserved first and last residue. The D gene is left open where the match is weak. The listing skips clone size in some rows; elsewhere it reads once, few, many or a size class.

size,V,J,D,CDR3,DNA
NA,TRBV19,TRBJ2-6,TRBD2,CASSMSGGTGANVLTF,TGTGCCAGTAGTATGAGCGGGGGAACTGGGGCCAACGTCCTGACTTTC
NA,TRBV7-3,TRBJ2-3,NA,CASRSPGTDTQYF,TGTGCCAGCAGGTCCCCGGGCACAGATACGCAGTATTTT
NA,TRBV10-3,TRBJ1-2,NA,CAISDSTGIEGYTF,TGTGCCATCAGTGACTCCACAGGAATTGAGGGCTACACCTTC
NA,TRBV30,TRBJ2-1,TRBD2,CAWSVGLAGTNEQFF,TGTGCCTGGAGTGTAGGTCTAGCGGGGACCAATGAGCAGTTCTTC
NA,TRBV15,TRBJ2-3,TRBD2,CATSRDRTSGRGDTQYF,TGTGCCACCAGCAGAGACCGGACTAGCGGGAGGGGAGATACGCAGTATTTT
NA,TRBV28,TRBJ1-4,TRBD1,CASQRQGNEKLFF,TGTGCCAGCCAGAGACAGGGTAATGAAAAACTGTTTTTT
once,TRBV19,TRBJ1-2,TRBD1,CASRGQNYGYTF,TGTGCCAGTAGGGGACAGAACTATGGCTACACCTTC
NA,TRBV7-2,TRBJ1-3,NA,CASSESDSFSGNTIYF,TGTGCCAGCAGCGAAAGCGACAGTTTCTCTGGAAACACCATATATTTT
NA,TRBV10-3,TRBJ2-7,TRBD2,CAIRTTSGSSYEQYF,TGTGCCATCAGGACGACTAGCGGAAGCTCCTACGAGCAGTACTTC
few,TRBV14,TRBJ2-2,TRBD2,CASSQLGLAGETGELFF,TGTGCCAGCAGCCAATTGGGACTAGCGGGAGAAACCGGGGAGCTGTTTTTT
NA,TRBV7-2,TRBJ1-1,NA,CASSFRQGGTEAFF,TGTGCCAGCAGCTTTCGCCAGGGTGGCACTGAAGCTTTCTTT
NA,TRBV7-2,TRBJ1-2,TRBD1,CASSDRGHSGYTF,TGTGCCAGCAGCGACAGGGGGCACTCGGGCTACACCTTC
NA,TRBV6-5,TRBJ1-2,NA,CASSPRGSEGYTF,TGTGCCAGCAGCCCACGGGGGAGTGAGGGCTACACCTTC
once,TRBV6-5,TRBJ2-2,TRBD2,CATLLAALNTGELFF,TGTGCCACGCTTCTAGCGGCACTAAACACCGGGGAGCTGTTTTTT
NA,TRBV11-2,TRBJ1-1,TRBD1,CASSLGTTGATEAFF,TGTGCCAGCAGCTTAGGAACGACAGGGGCTACTGAAGCTTTCTTT
NA,TRBV7-8,TRBJ1-4,NA,CASSLRSGSYEKLFF,TGTGCCAGCAGCTTACGGTCAGGGTCGTATGAAAAACTGTTTTTT
NA,TRBV11-2,TRBJ2-7,NA,CASSLDAGAAAYEQYF,TGTGCCAGCAGCTTAGATGCCGGAGCGGCAGCCTACGAGCAGTACTTC
NA,TRBV6-5,TRBJ1-4,TRBD1,CASSWDRGNEKLFF,TGTGCCAGCAGCTGGGACAGGGGGAATGAAAAACTGTTTTTT
NA,TRBV10-3,TRBJ2-7,TRBD2,CAISDREGLEQYF,TGTGCCATCAGTGACCGGGAGGGCCTCGAGCAGTACTTC
NA,TRBV20-1,TRBJ2-2,NA,CSASVGQRIDLTGELFF,TGCAGTGCTAGTGTGGGACAACGAATCGATCTGACCGGGGAGCTGTTTTTT
NA,TRBV27,TRBJ2-7,TRBD2,CASSFLAGTNEQYF,TGTGCCAGCAGTTTTCTAGCGGGGACAAACGAGCAGTACTTC
NA,TRBV5-6,TRBJ1-2,TRBD1,CASSTRRLGRGDFYGYTF,TGTGCCAGCAGCACCCGCCGTCTAGGCAGGGGGGATTTCTATGGCTACACCTTC
NA,TRBV25-1,TRBJ2-7,TRBD1,CASSEGTGGIYEQYF,TGTGCCAGCAGTGAAGGGACAGGGGGAATTTACGAGCAGTACTTC
NA,TRBV24-1,TRBJ2-3,TRBD1,CATSDSGQGADTQYF,TGTGCCACCAGTGATTCAGGACAGGGGGCGGATACGCAGTATTTT
NA,TRBV27,TRBJ2-7,TRBD2,CASSSGTSGSAEQYF,TGTGCCAGCAGTTCTGGGACTAGCGGGAGTGCCGAGCAGTACTTC
NA,TRBV6-4,TRBJ2-3,TRBD1,CASSLTGYTDTQYF,TGTGCCAGCAGTTTGACAGGGTACACAGATACGCAGTATTTT
NA,TRBV6-5,TRBJ2-4,NA,CASSYLPGRQNIQYF,TGTGCCAGCAGTTACCTCCCGGGTCGTCAAAACATTCAGTACTTC
NA,TRBV10-3,TRBJ2-2,NA,CAISVADTGELFF,TGTGCCATCAGTGTGGCTGACACCGGGGAGCTGTTTTTT